A selection of T cell receptor beta chains follows, all from one sample in a study of T cells in Graves' hyperthyroidism and ophthalmopathy. TCRdb re-called the multiplex PCR reads with MiXCR, one entry per CDR3 protein. The table has about 510,000 distinct CDR3 sequences, approximately 49% seen once. Material for sequencing was peripheral blood or thyroid tissue (not recorded which). These receptors all come from an adult woman with Graves' disease, either hyperthyroidism or ophthalmopathy (not recorded which). Each CDR3 is given with its conserved first and last residue. A D gene is named only where the DNA matches it firmly. Size is omitted from some rows. Given values are once, few, many or a class for expanded clones.

d_call: -
j_call: TRBJ1-1
v_call: TRBV12-3/TRBV12-4
clone_size: -
cdr3_aa: CASSLRWASNTEAFF
cdr3_nt: TGTGCCAGCAGTTTACGGTGGGCTTCGAACACTGAAGCTTTCTTT

d_call: -
j_call: TRBJ1-6
v_call: TRBV5-1
clone_size: -
cdr3_aa: CASSVGESPLHF
cdr3_nt: TGCGCCAGCAGTGTCGGGGAGTCACCCCTCCACTTT

d_call: TRBD1
j_call: TRBJ2-7
v_call: TRBV6-6
clone_size: -
cdr3_aa: CASRQGLHEQYF
cdr3_nt: TGTGCCAGCAGACAGGGGTTACACGAGCAGTACTTC

d_call: -
j_call: TRBJ2-5
v_call: TRBV11-2
clone_size: -
cdr3_aa: CASSLEWAGRETQYF
cdr3_nt: TGTGCCAGCAGCTTAGAATGGGCGGGGCGAGAGACCCAGTACTTC

d_call: -
j_call: TRBJ2-7
v_call: TRBV19
clone_size: -
cdr3_aa: CASSIARYEQYF
cdr3_nt: TGTGCCAGTAGTATAGCCCGCTACGAGCAGTACTTC

d_call: -
j_call: TRBJ2-5
v_call: TRBV10-2
clone_size: few
cdr3_aa: CASWGVGETQYF
cdr3_nt: TGCGCCAGCTGGGGGGTCGGTGAGACCCAGTACTTC

d_call: -
j_call: TRBJ1-3
v_call: TRBV6-2/TRBV6-3
clone_size: -
cdr3_aa: CASSSTGVISGNTIYF
cdr3_nt: TGTGCCAGCAGTTCGACAGGTGTAATCTCTGGAAACACCATATATTTT

d_call: -
j_call: TRBJ1-1
v_call: TRBV19
clone_size: -
cdr3_aa: CASSTVLRDRNTEAFF
cdr3_nt: TGTGCCAGTAGTACTGTACTCAGGGATAGGAACACTGAAGCTTTCTTT

d_call: TRBD1
j_call: TRBJ1-2
v_call: TRBV7-2
clone_size: -
cdr3_aa: CASSFGTGGVGYTF
cdr3_nt: TGTGCCAGCAGCTTCGGGACAGGGGGCGTTGGCTACACCTTC

d_call: -
j_call: TRBJ2-1
v_call: TRBV29-1
clone_size: few
cdr3_aa: CSVANYNEQFF
cdr3_nt: TGCAGCGTTGCAAACTACAATGAGCAGTTCTTC

d_call: TRBD2
j_call: TRBJ2-2
v_call: TRBV2
clone_size: many
cdr3_aa: CASTLGGLAETNTGELFF
cdr3_nt: TGTGCCAGCACCCTGGGGGGACTAGCGGAAACGAACACCGGGGAGCTGTTTTTT

d_call: -
j_call: TRBJ2-2
v_call: TRBV10-3
clone_size: -
cdr3_aa: CATYRDYTGELFF
cdr3_nt: TGTGCCACCTACCGGGACTACACCGGGGAGCTGTTTTTT

d_call: TRBD2
j_call: TRBJ2-5
v_call: TRBV28
clone_size: -
cdr3_aa: CASSPIGLAVETQYF
cdr3_nt: TGTGCCAGCAGTCCGATAGGACTAGCCGTAGAGACCCAGTACTTC

d_call: -
j_call: TRBJ1-2
v_call: TRBV15
clone_size: many
cdr3_aa: CATSRDLEGGYGYTF
cdr3_nt: TGTGCCACCAGCAGAGATCTGGAGGGAGGATATGGCTACACCTTC

d_call: -
j_call: TRBJ1-2
v_call: TRBV20-1
clone_size: few
cdr3_aa: CSASFDTF
cdr3_nt: TGCAGTGCTAGTTTTGACACCTTC

d_call: -
j_call: TRBJ1-4
v_call: TRBV15
clone_size: -
cdr3_aa: CATAWGPDEKLFF
cdr3_nt: TGTGCCACAGCTTGGGGGCCCGATGAAAAACTGTTTTTT